This T cell receptor (beta chain) originates from a study of T-cell memory formation after mild COVID-19. Study context: Clusters of TCRs were largely donor specific. Study results and caveats: Researchers found some responding clones in pre-infection memory, a sign that cross-reactive memory joined.

TCRdb redid the calling of the 5' RACE reads with MiXCR, one entry per CDR3 protein. Of more than 400,000 distinct CDR3 sequences listed, 15% to 20% are singletons. This clonotype has a count of ten or more. Antigen specificity is unknown. The clonotype comes from an adult woman who had mild COVID-19 (a few samples of this study predate the infection). Cell type and time point are not known. The sequencing input was PBMCs or a T cell subset sorted from them (not recorded which).

The CDR3 region has the DNA TGTGCCAGCTCCAAAGGGGGAGGGGGGCACAGGAGCTCCTACAATGAGCAGTTCTTC. Amino acids: CASSKGGGGHRSSYNEQFF. This chain uses TRBV9 with TRBJ2-1; D possibly corresponds to TRBD2 (7 bases). With 7 bases removed from V and 0 bases from J, the gap between germline ends came to 26 bases. This CDR3 has 19 amino acids. The germline V gene encodes CDR1 SGDLS and CDR2 YYNGEE.